The 21 T cell receptor beta chains in this list originate from one sample, sequenced in a study of blood T cell repertoires in COVID-19 (dated by TCRdb to 2020 to 2021). The library was generated by the immunoSEQ multiplex PCR assay. Here the immuneACCESS table is served through TCRdb, limited to in-frame sequences with V and J called. Missing clones are a known gap in these copies; in checked studies unresolved V genes cover under half, and the rest lacks a known reason. The sample includes some 250,000 clones, with roughly 86% observed a single time. The top ten hold around 5.1% of the sample. Sequencing was carried out using peripheral blood. These receptors all stem from a woman aged 55-70 years with COVID-19, enrolled during active disease.

The chain employs TRBV2 and TRBJ1-1, with D possibly matching TRBD1 (6 bases). V shed 6 bases and J shed 5 bases, with 25 bases lying between them. Germline CDR1 reads SNHLY; CDR2 reads FYNNEI. The CDR3 runs to 17 residues. The CDR3 region is CASSPNGGPTRRTEAFF. DNA for the CDR3: TGTGCCAGCAGCCCCAACGGGGGGCCCACTCGACGAACTGAAGCTTTCTTT.

Only one count was recorded for this clone. CDR3 loop: CASSSRTQETQYF. In DNA, the CDR3 is TGTGCCAGCAGCTCCAGGACACAGGAGACCCAGTACTTC. The rearrangement links TRBV7-7 to TRBJ2-5, with TRBD1 as a possible D gene (5 bases). V was pared by 4 bases and J by 5 bases, with 11 bases between. This CDR3 has 13 residues. Germline loops: CDR1 SSHAT, CDR2 FNYEAQ (reference sequence). Full variable domain (rest looked up from reference TRBV7-7 and TRBJ2-5): GAGVSQSPRYKVTKRGQDVTLRCDPISSHATLYWYQQALGQGPEFLTYFNYEAQPDKSGLPSDRFSAERPEGSISTLTIQRTEQRDSAMYRCASSSRTQETQYFGPGTRLLVL.

This chain uses TRBV6-1 with TRBJ1-1; 7 bases agree with TRBD1. V dropped 2 bases and J dropped 11; count of bases not matched to a gene: 2. The germline V gene encodes CDR1 MNHNS and CDR2 SASEGT. CDR3 length equals 11 residues. The CDR3 bases are TGTGCCAGCAGTGAAAGAGGGGGCGCTTTCTTT. This codes for CASSERGGAFF.

The sample holds one count of this clone. V usage is TRBV10-3 and J usage is TRBJ1-3; D is possibly TRBD1 (6 bases). This CDR3 is built from 13 residues. Germline CDR1 ENHRY, CDR2 SYGVKD. The V end lost 7 bases, the J end lost 2 bases, and 9 bases lay between the germline ends. Here the CDR3 reads CAIMQGTGNTIYF. DNA for the CDR3: TGTGCCATCATGCAGGGGACTGGAAACACCATATATTTT.

The chain combines TRBV30 with TRBJ2-7; 8 nucleotides match TRBD1. CDR1 and CDR2 (germline): GTSNPN, SVGIG (reference sequence). This CDR3 comprises 13 residues. The V gene end was trimmed by 0 bases and the J gene end by 6 bases; junction bases not matched to a gene: 4. The CDR3 loop is CAWSVTQGAEQYF. CDR3 nucleotide sequence: TGTGCCTGGAGTGTAACCCAGGGGGCCGAGCAGTACTTC.

This clone came up a few times. This sequence joins TRBV5-1 and TRBJ2-7, with 10 bases matching TRBD1. The CDR3 is 15 amino acids. V trimming: 1 base; J trimming: 7 bases; junction bases outside the gene matches: 8. CDR1 is SGHRS, CDR2 YFSETQ, per germline. The DNA for the CDR3 is TGCGCCAGCAGCTTGTGGGGGACAGGGGACTTAGAGCAGTACTTC. It specifies CASSLWGTGDLEQYF.

This chain links TRBV4-2 with TRBJ2-1, with 11 bases that match TRBD2. Germline V gives CDR1 LGHNA, CDR2 YNFKEQ. V lost 1 base to trimming and J lost 8 bases; unmatched junction nucleotides: 10. This CDR3 comprises 17 residues. The CDR3 DNA is TGTGCCAGCAGCCAAGCTTATAGGAGGACTAGCGGGCATGAGCAGTTCTTC. Encoded protein: CASSQAYRRTSGHEQFF.

A few counts support this clone. CDR3 protein: CASRGQGAANIQYF. The CDR3, as DNA: TGTGCCAGCAGGGGACAGGGGGCAGCAAACATTCAGTACTTC. This chain joins TRBV28 and TRBJ2-4; TRBD1 matches 12 bases. The CDR3 extends over 14 amino acids. Trimming cost V 6 bases and J 6 bases; bases outside gene matches: 3. CDR1 and CDR2 (germline): MDHEN, SYDVKM.

This clone was seen more than once but under ten times. The chain links TRBV7-9 to TRBJ2-7; TRBD1 agrees at 9 bases. Germline values: CDR1 SEHNR, CDR2 FQNEAQ (reference sequence). This CDR3 is 16 amino acids long. The trim removed 5 bases at V and 2 bases at J, leaving 10 bases unmatched. Here the CDR3 reads CASSPGDRVEPYEQYF. CDR3 DNA sequence: TGTGCCAGCAGCCCCGGGGACAGGGTCGAACCCTACGAGCAGTACTTC.

The V gene is TRBV27, the J gene TRBJ1-6; 9 bases are shared with TRBD1. The CDR3 contains 15 residues. Per germline, CDR1 MNHEY and CDR2 SMNVEV (reference sequence). The V and J ends lost 1 base and 10 bases, in that order; junction bases with no gene match: 5. CDR3: CASSLLGTGNSPLHF. CDR3 sequence (DNA): TGTGCCAGCAGTTTATTAGGGACAGGGAACTCACCCCTCCACTTT.

This sequence joins TRBV19 and TRBJ1-1; unclear D gene. Germline V CDR1 and CDR2: LNHDA, SQIVND (reference sequence). The CDR3 length is 13 residues. Trimming removed 5 bases at V and 0 bases at J, with 7 bases between. CDR3: CASSGQVNTEAFF. CDR3 DNA sequence: TGTGCCAGTAGTGGCCAGGTGAACACTGAAGCTTTCTTT.

The chain recombines TRBV3-1 (or the pseudogene TRBV3-2) with TRBJ1-5, with 8 bases matching TRBD1. CDR1 is LGHDT, CDR2 YNNKEL, per germline (reference sequence). The ends lost 8 bases at V and 4 bases at J; junction bases unmatched: 1. This CDR3 has 12 amino acids. The CDR3, as DNA: TGTGCCAGCGGACAGGGAAATCAGCCCCAGCATTTT. This translates into CASGQGNQPQHF.

The chain uses TRBV14 and TRBJ1-1; TRBD1 is a possible D gene (5 bases). The V end lost 5 bases, the J end lost 1 base, and 11 bases lay between the germline ends. This CDR3 spans 14 amino acids. Germline values: CDR1 SGHDN, CDR2 FVKESK. The CDR3 DNA sequence: TGTGCCAGCAGCGTCCAGGGTGGGAACACTGAAGCTTTCTTT. Amino acids: CASSVQGGNTEAFF.

V and J are TRBV6-2 or TRBV6-3 and TRBJ2-1, with TRBD2 matching 10 bases. Trimming cost V 5 bases and J 9 bases; bases outside gene matches: 16. The length of the CDR3 is 17 residues. Germline-derived CDR1 and CDR2 are MNHEY and SVGEGT. CDR3 loop: CASSRRRLAGDFIEQFF. The CDR3 nucleotides read TGTGCCAGCAGTCGCAGACGGCTAGCGGGAGACTTTATTGAGCAGTTCTTC.

The V call is TRBV28, the J call TRBJ1-5, with D unresolved. The germline V gene encodes CDR1 MDHEN and CDR2 SYDVKM. V was cut by 6 bases and J by 0 bases, with 21 bases left in between. The CDR3 has 18 amino acids. In nucleotides, the CDR3 is TGTGCCAGCAGCCGCGGGAGGACGTGGAGGTATAGCAATCAGCCCCAGCATTTT. It encodes CASSRGRTWRYSNQPQHF.

This chain connects TRBV6-6 to TRBJ1-2; D remains unclear. There are 13 residues in the CDR3. The V gene lost 4 bases and the J gene lost 5 bases, with 11 bases spanning the gap. CDR1 is MNHNY and CDR2 is SVGAGI in the germline V gene (reference sequence). CDR3 in amino acids: CASSSPGEYGYTF. In DNA form, the CDR3 reads TGTGCCAGCAGTTCTCCGGGAGAATATGGCTACACCTTC.

The chain combines TRBV5-1 with TRBJ2-4; 11 bases match TRBD1. CDR1 and CDR2 from the germline V gene are SGHRS and YFSETQ. The CDR3 loop spans 15 amino acids. V lost 4 bases and J lost 7; bases outside the gene matches: 7. The CDR3 bases are TGCGCCAGCAGCATAGGACAGGGGGCGGGTAACATTCAGTACTTC. Translation: CASSIGQGAGNIQYF.

The CDR3 DNA sequence: TGTGCCAGCAGCTTGATAGGGGTTGGCACTGAAGCTTTCTTT. Protein sequence: CASSLIGVGTEAFF. J is TRBJ1-1 and V is TRBV5-4; TRBD1 might be the D (5 bases). In germline, CDR1 is SGHNT, CDR2 YYREEE (reference sequence). With 1 base removed from V and 4 bases from J, the gap between germline ends came to 11 bases. There are 14 residues in the CDR3.

This sequence joins TRBV30 and TRBJ2-5; a possible D gene is TRBD1 (5 bases). The CDR3 covers 14 residues. The germline V and J ends were trimmed by 0 bases and 5 bases, with 13 bases remaining between them. The germline V gene has CDR1 GTSNPN and CDR2 SVGIG (reference sequence). The CDR3 nucleotides are TGTGCCTGGAGTGTGGGCAGGGCCGGGGAGACCCAGTACTTC. Protein: CAWSVGRAGETQYF.

The chain is built from TRBV29-1 and TRBJ2-7; tentatively, D is TRBD1 (5 bases). Germline values: CDR1 SQVTM, CDR2 ANQGSEA. The CDR3 loop spans 13 amino acids. With 4 bases removed from V and 2 bases from J, the gap between germline ends came to 12 bases. DNA of the CDR3: TGCAGCGTTGCTCAGGGAACGGCCTACGAGCAGTACTTC. This codes for CSVAQGTAYEQYF.

The rearrangement links TRBV11-3 to TRBJ2-1; D call uncertain. The CDR3 covers 13 residues. V lost 0 bases to trimming and J lost 11 bases, with 11 bases between them. Germline V lookup: CDR1 SGHNT, CDR2 YENEEA. CDR3 bases: TGTGCCAGCAGCTTAGATCGAGGTAGCAAGCAGTTCTTC. The encoded protein is CASSLDRGSKQFF.